This T cell receptor (beta chain) was observed in a study of OX40 agonist ivuxolimab in advanced cancers. Some clones are missing from TCRdb's copy, which holds only in-frame ones; the method was immunoSEQ multiplex PCR. The table has under 95,000 clones, 93% seen once. Comments on this clone: Its antigen is unidentified.

Study-wide points: Compared with others, partial responders at 0.1-3.0 mg/kg displayed clonal expansion among the lowest. The investigators did not determine what antigen specificity the expanded peripheral T cells had. By week 6 at 0.1 to 3.0 mg/kg, blood CD4+ and CD8+ T cells had expanded clonally. Expanded clones tended on average to be more numerous among CD8+ T cells than CD4+.

The CDR3 runs 16 residues. Germline V lookup: CDR1 LNHDA, CDR2 SQIVND (reference sequence). Trimming took 5 bases from V and 5 from J; bases not matched to a gene: 12. The J gene is TRBJ2-5, the V gene TRBV19, with 9 bases aligning to TRBD1. The TCR sequence derives from an adult with an advanced solid tumor such as melanoma, head and neck, liver or kidney cancer. This material consisted of CD4+ or CD8+ T cells sorted from blood, taken in a trial of the OX40 agonist ivuxolimab. The chain's CDR3 is CASSSDLTGGWETQYF. The DNA for the CDR3 is TGTGCCAGTAGTTCGGACCTGACAGGGGGTTGGGAGACCCAGTACTTC.